This T cell receptor beta chain was recovered during a study of cytomegalovirus exposure and HLA in healthy donors. Study information: For the roughly 390 genotyped donors, 65% to 90% fell within the Caucasian-associated ancestry cluster. Findings and caveats of the study: Among TCR beta chains of equal frequency, HLA-associated ones were more clonally expanded in a later analysis.

Trimming pared 1 base from V and 15 bases from J, leaving 16 bases between. Per germline, CDR1 LGHNA and CDR2 YSLEER. The CDR3 loop spans 13 amino acids. It was with 60 Vbeta and 13 Jbeta primers that the PCR ran. This table comes from immunoSEQ multiplex PCR, and its TCRdb copy is limited to in-frame clones, with some not included. This sample has some 90,000 clones; around 84% occur once, and the top ten carry about 3.3%. Remarks on this clone: Its antigen is currently unknown.

The clonotype was recovered from a woman aged 40 to 55 in good health and CMV-seronegative. The rearrangement joins TRBV4-3 to TRBJ2-1; tentative D call: TRBD1 (5 bases). Input material: PBMCs. This CDR3 is CASSQGGHHQRFF. CDR3 bases: TGCGCCAGCAGCCAAGGTGGACACCACCAAAGGTTCTTC.